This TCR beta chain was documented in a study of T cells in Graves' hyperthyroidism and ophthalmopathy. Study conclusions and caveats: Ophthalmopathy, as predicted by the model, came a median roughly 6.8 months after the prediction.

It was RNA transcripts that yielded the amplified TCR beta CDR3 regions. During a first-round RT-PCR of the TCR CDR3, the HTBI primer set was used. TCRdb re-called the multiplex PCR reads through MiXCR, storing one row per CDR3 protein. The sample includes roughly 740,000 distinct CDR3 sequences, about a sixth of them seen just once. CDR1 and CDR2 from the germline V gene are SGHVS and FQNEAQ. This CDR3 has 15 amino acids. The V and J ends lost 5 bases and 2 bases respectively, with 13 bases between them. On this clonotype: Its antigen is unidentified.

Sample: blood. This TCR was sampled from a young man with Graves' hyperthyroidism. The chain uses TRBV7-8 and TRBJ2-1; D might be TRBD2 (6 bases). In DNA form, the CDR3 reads TGTGCCAGCAGCCAAGCGGGTACCGCCTACAATGAGCAGTTCTTC. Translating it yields CASSQAGTAYNEQFF.